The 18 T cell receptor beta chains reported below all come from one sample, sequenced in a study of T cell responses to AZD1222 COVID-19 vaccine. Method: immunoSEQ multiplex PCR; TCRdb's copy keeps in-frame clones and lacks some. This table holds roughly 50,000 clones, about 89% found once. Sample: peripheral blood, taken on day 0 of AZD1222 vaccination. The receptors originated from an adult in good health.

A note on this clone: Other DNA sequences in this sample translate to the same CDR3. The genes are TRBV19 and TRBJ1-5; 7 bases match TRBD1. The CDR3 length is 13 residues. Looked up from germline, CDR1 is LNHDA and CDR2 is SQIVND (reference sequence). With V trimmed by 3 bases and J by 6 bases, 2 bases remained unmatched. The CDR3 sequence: CASSIQGGQPQHF. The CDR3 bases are TGTGCCAGTAGTATCCAGGGGGGTCAGCCCCAGCATTTT.

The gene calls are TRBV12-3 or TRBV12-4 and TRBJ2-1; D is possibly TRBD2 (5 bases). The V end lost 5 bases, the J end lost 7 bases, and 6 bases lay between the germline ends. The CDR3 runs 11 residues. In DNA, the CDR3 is TGTGCCAGCAGTCGGGAAAATGAGCAGTTCTTC. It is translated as CASSRENEQFF.

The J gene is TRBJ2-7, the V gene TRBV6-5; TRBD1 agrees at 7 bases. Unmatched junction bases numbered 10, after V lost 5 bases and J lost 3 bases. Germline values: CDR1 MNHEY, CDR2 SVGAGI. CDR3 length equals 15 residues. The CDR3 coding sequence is TGTGCCAGCAGTCACCACTGGGACAGTAACTACGAGCAGTACTTC. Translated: CASSHHWDSNYEQYF.

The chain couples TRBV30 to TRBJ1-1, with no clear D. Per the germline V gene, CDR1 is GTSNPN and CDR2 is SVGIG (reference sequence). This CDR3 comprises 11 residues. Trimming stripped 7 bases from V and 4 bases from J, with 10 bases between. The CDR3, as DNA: TGTGCCTATGGGCAAGCCACTGAAGCTTTCTTT. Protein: CAYGQATEAFF.

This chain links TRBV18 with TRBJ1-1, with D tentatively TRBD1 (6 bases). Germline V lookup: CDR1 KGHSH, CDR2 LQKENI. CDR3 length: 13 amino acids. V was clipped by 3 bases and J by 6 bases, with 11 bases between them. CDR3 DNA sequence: TGTGCCAGCTCACCGGACAGAACATCTGAAGCTTTCTTT. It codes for CASSPDRTSEAFF.

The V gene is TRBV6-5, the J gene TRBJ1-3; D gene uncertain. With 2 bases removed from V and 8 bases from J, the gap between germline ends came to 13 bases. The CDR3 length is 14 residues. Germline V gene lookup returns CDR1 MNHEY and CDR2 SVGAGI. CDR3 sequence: CASSYRRGGDTIYF. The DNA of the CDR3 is TGTGCCAGCAGTTACCGGAGAGGTGGGGACACCATATATTTT.

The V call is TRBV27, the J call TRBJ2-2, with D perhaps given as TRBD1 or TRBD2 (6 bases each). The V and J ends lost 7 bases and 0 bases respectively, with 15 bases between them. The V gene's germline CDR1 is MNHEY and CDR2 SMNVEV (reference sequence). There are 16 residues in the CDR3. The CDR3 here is CASKTGGHTNTGELFF. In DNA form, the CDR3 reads TGTGCCAGCAAAACCGGGGGACATACGAACACCGGGGAGCTGTTTTTT.

This chain's CDR3 is CASTRQGRPNSPLHF. The DNA for the CDR3 is TGTGCCAGCACCAGGCAGGGGCGCCCCAATTCACCCCTCCACTTT. The V gene is TRBV28, the J gene TRBJ1-6; tentatively, D is TRBD1 (6 bases). Germline V gene lookup returns CDR1 MDHEN and CDR2 SYDVKM. The V end lost 7 bases, the J end lost 7 bases, and 17 bases lay between the germline ends. This CDR3 has 15 residues.

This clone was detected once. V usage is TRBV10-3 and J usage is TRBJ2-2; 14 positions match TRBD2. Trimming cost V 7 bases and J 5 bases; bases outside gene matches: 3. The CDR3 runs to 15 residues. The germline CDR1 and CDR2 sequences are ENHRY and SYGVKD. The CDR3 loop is CAIKGLAGVTGELFF. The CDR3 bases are TGTGCCATCAAGGGACTAGCGGGAGTTACCGGGGAGCTGTTTTTT.

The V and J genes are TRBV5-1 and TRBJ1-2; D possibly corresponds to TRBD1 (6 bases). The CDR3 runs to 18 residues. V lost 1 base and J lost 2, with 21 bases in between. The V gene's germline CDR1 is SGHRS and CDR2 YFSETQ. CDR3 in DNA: TGCGCCAGCAGCTTGTATTTGTCAGGGGACCAGCGCAACTATGGCTACACCTTC. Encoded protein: CASSLYLSGDQRNYGYTF.

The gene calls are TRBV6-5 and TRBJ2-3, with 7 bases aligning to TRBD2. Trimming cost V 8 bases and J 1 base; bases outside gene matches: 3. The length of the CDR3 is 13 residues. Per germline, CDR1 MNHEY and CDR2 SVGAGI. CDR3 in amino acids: CASERDGTDTQYF. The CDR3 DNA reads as TGTGCCAGCGAGCGGGACGGCACAGATACGCAGTATTTT.

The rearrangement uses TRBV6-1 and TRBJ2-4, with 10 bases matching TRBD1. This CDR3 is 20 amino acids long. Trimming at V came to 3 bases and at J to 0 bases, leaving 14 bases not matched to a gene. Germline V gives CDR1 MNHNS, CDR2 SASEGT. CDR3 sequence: CASSELSWGQGRLAKNIQYF. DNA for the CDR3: TGTGCCAGCAGTGAGTTGAGTTGGGGACAGGGGCGACTAGCCAAAAACATTCAGTACTTC.

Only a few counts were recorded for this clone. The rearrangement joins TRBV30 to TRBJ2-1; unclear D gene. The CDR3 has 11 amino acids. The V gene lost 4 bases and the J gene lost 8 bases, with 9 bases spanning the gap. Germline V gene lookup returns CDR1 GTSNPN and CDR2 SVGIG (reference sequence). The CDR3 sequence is CAWNHRDEQFF. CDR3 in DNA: TGTGCCTGGAACCACAGAGATGAGCAGTTCTTC. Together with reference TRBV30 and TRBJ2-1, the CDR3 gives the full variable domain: SQTIHQWPATLVQPVGSPLSLECTVEGTSNPNLYWYRQAAGRGLQLLFYSVGIGQISSEVPQNLSASRPQDRQFILSSKKLLLSDSGFYLCAWNHRDEQFFGPGTRLTVL.

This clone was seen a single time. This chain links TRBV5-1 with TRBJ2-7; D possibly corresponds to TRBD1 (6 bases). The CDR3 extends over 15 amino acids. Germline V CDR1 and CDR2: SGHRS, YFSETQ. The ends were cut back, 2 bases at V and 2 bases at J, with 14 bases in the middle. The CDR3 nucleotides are TGCGCCAGCAGCTTAAACAGGGCCCCAACCTACGAGCAGTACTTC. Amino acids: CASSLNRAPTYEQYF. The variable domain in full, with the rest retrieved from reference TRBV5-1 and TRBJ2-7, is KAGVTQTPRYLIKTRGQQVTLSCSPISGHRSVSWYQQTPGQGLQFLFEYFSETQRNKGNFPGRFSGRQFSNSRSEMNVSTLELGDSALYLCASSLNRAPTYEQYFGPGTRLTVT.

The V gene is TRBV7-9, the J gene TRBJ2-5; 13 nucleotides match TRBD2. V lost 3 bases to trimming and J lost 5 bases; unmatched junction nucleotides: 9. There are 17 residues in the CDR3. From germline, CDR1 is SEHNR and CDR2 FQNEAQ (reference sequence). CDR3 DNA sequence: TGTGCCAGCAGCTTTACCATAGGACTAGCGGGAGATGAGACCCAGTACTTC. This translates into CASSFTIGLAGDETQYF.

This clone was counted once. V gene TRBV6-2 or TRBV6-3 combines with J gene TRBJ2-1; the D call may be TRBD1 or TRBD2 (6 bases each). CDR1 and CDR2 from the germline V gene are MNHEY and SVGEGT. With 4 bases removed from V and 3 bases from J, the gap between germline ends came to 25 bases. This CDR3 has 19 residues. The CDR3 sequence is CASSSSGDHSGTLYNEQFF. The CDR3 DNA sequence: TGTGCCAGCAGTTCTTCAGGGGACCACTCCGGGACTCTCTACAATGAGCAGTTCTTC.

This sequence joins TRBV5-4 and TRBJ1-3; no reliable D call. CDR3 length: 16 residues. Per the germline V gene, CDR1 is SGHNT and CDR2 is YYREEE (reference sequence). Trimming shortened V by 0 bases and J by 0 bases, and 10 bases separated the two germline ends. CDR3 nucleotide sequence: TGTGCCAGCAGCTTGGCCGGATCCTCCTCTGGAAACACCATATATTTT. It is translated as CASSLAGSSSGNTIYF.

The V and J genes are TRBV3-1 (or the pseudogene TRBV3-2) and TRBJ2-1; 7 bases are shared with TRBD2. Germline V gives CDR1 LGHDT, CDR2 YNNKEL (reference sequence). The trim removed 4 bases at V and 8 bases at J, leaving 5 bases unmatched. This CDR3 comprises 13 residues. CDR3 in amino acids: CASSPTSRDEQFF. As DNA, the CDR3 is TGTGCCAGCAGCCCGACTAGCCGTGATGAGCAGTTCTTC.